This TCR beta chain was recovered during a study of T-cell reconstitution after alpha-beta-depleted transplantation in children. Germline CDR1 is ENHRY and CDR2 is SYGVKD. Unmatched junction bases numbered 5, after V lost 3 bases and J lost 1 base. The CDR3 covers 16 residues. Unique molecular identifiers were used in preparing the TCRbeta library. TCRdb redid the calling of the PCR reads with MiXCR, one entry per CDR3 protein. The sample holds approximately 520,000 distinct CDR3 sequences, around a third seen once. Sequenced material: PBMCs from the stem cell graft donor, taken from the stem cell graft. J is TRBJ2-3 and V is TRBV10-3; 9 bases agree with TRBD2. This TCR came from a human donor who donated a stem cell graft to a child with aplastic anemia. CDR3 in amino acids: CAISDPGGRGTDTQYF. DNA of the CDR3: TGTGCCATCAGTGATCCTGGCGGGAGGGGCACAGATACGCAGTATTTT.